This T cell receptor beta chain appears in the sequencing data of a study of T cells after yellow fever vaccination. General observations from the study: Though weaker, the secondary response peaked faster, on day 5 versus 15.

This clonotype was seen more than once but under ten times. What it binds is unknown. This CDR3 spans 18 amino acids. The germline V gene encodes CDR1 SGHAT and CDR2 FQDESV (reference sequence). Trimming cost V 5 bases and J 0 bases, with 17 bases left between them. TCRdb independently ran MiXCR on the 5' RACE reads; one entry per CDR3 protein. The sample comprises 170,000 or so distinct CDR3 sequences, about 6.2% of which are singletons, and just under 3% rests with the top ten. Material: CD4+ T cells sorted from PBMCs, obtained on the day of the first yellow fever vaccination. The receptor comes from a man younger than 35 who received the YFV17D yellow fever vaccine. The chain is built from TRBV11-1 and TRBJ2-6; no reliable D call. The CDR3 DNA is TGTGCCAGCAGCCCCCGGGTCAGGCCCGACTCTGGGGCCAACGTCCTGACTTTC. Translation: CASSPRVRPDSGANVLTF.